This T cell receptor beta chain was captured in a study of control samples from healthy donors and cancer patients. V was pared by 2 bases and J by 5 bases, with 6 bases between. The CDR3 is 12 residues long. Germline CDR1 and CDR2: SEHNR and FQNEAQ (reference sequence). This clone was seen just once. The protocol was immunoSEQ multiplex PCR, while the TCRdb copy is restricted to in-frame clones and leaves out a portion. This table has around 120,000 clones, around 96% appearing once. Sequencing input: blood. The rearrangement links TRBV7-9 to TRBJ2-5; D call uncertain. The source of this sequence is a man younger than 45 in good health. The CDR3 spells CASSLNGETQYF. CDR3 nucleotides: TGTGCCAGCAGCTTAAATGGGGAGACCCAGTACTTC.